This T cell receptor (beta chain) was sequenced for a study of CD8+CD57+ T cells in acquired aplastic anemia. Across the study: Sorted CD4+ plus CD8+ cells gave DNA averaging roughly 2.9 ug.

There are 13 residues in the CDR3. In germline, CDR1 is ENHRY, CDR2 SYGVKD. With V trimmed by 9 bases and J by 1 base, 5 bases remained unmatched. In its sample, this clonotype was seen once. Its antigen is as yet unknown. Flow cytometry had shown expanded CD8+CD57+ cells in the patients chosen for sequencing. Each patient had severe acquired aplastic anemia. Profiling that covered TCR beta VDJ and CDR3 relied on genomic DNA as its template. TCRdb recomputed calls from the reads with MiXCR, one row per CDR3 protein. The sample lists over 250,000 distinct CDR3 sequences, 45% to 65% occurring once. Study outcomes and limitations: The same twenty-nine CD8+ CDR3 sequences occurred in patients and in controls. No significant difference in CD8+ Simpson's diversity was found between patients and controls.

The chain combines TRBV10-3 with TRBJ1-1; 7 bases are a match to TRBD1. The specimen was sorted CD4+, CD8+, or CD8+CD57+ T cells (not recorded which) from PBMCs. This clonotype originated in a human donor with aplastic anemia. CDR3 bases: TGTGCCATAGGGGACAGACAGAACACTGAAGCTTTCTTT. Amino acid sequence: CAIGDRQNTEAFF.